This T cell receptor beta chain was profiled in a study of Ad26.COV2.S vaccination and SARS-CoV-2 variants. Treatment given: 19 received Ad26.COV2.S at low or high dose, single or two shots; about five received placebo; per-sample allocation not given. The study sampled participants on day 63 after the first vaccine or placebo injection. Boston supplied an adult donor aged 18-55 years. Trimming cost V 0 bases and J 4 bases, with 11 bases left between them. The CDR3 has 15 amino acids. The germline gives CDR1 LGHNA, CDR2 YSLEER. Repertoires were generated with immunoSEQ multiplex PCR, while TCRdb's copy carries only in-frame clones and drops some. The sample yields around 310,000 clones, 90% seen once.

This specimen consisted of peripheral blood, obtained in a trial of Ad26.COV2.S vaccine versus placebo. V usage is TRBV4-3 and J usage is TRBJ2-3; D perhaps matches TRBD1 (5 bases). This receptor was obtained from a person between 18 and 59 years old who received the Ad26.COV2.S COVID-19 vaccine or a placebo. DNA of the CDR3: TGCGCCAGCAGCCAAGATGGCAGGGCGGCAGATACGCAGTATTTT. Its translation: CASSQDGRAADTQYF.